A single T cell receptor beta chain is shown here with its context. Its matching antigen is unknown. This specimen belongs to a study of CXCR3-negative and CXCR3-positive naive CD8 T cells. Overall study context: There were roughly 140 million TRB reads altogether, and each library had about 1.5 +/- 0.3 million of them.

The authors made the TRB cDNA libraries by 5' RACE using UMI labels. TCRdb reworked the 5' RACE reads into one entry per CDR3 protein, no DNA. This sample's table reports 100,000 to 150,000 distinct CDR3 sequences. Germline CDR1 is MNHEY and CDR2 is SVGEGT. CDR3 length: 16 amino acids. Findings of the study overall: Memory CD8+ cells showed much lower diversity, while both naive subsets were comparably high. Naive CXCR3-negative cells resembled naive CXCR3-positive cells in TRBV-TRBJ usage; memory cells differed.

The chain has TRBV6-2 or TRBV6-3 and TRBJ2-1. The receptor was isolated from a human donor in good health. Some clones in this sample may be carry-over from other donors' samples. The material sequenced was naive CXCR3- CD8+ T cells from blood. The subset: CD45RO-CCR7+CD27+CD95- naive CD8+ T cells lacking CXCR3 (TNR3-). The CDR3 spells CASNLRSESSYNEQFF.